The clone carrying this T cell receptor beta chain was seen a single time. Isolation of CD4+ naive, central memory, regulatory and stem cell-like memory cells was achieved by sorting via CD45RO/CCR7/CD25/CD127/CD95/CD27. All of the sorted populations showed purity greater than 95%. The entry originates in a study of beta chain features in type 1 diabetes. This CDR3 is built from 16 residues. J was trimmed by 7 bases and V by 4 bases; bases with no gene match: 12. CDR1 MNHNS and CDR2 SASEGT come from the germline V gene. Reverse transcribing all isolated RNA meant expressed TCRB transcripts were sequenced. Profiled with immunoSEQ multiplex PCR; TCRdb holds only in-frame clones, not every one. The sample contains under 900,000 clones, roughly a sixth of which appear only once.

The receptor comes from a woman between 18 and 30 years old in good health. The chain links TRBV6-1 to TRBJ2-1; 8 nucleotides align to TRBD2. Sequenced material: naive CD4+ T cells from blood. In DNA form, the CDR3 reads TGTGCCAGCAGTGGAGGGTCCAGCGGGAGTAAGAATGAGCAGTTCTTC. Its translation is CASSGGSSGSKNEQFF.